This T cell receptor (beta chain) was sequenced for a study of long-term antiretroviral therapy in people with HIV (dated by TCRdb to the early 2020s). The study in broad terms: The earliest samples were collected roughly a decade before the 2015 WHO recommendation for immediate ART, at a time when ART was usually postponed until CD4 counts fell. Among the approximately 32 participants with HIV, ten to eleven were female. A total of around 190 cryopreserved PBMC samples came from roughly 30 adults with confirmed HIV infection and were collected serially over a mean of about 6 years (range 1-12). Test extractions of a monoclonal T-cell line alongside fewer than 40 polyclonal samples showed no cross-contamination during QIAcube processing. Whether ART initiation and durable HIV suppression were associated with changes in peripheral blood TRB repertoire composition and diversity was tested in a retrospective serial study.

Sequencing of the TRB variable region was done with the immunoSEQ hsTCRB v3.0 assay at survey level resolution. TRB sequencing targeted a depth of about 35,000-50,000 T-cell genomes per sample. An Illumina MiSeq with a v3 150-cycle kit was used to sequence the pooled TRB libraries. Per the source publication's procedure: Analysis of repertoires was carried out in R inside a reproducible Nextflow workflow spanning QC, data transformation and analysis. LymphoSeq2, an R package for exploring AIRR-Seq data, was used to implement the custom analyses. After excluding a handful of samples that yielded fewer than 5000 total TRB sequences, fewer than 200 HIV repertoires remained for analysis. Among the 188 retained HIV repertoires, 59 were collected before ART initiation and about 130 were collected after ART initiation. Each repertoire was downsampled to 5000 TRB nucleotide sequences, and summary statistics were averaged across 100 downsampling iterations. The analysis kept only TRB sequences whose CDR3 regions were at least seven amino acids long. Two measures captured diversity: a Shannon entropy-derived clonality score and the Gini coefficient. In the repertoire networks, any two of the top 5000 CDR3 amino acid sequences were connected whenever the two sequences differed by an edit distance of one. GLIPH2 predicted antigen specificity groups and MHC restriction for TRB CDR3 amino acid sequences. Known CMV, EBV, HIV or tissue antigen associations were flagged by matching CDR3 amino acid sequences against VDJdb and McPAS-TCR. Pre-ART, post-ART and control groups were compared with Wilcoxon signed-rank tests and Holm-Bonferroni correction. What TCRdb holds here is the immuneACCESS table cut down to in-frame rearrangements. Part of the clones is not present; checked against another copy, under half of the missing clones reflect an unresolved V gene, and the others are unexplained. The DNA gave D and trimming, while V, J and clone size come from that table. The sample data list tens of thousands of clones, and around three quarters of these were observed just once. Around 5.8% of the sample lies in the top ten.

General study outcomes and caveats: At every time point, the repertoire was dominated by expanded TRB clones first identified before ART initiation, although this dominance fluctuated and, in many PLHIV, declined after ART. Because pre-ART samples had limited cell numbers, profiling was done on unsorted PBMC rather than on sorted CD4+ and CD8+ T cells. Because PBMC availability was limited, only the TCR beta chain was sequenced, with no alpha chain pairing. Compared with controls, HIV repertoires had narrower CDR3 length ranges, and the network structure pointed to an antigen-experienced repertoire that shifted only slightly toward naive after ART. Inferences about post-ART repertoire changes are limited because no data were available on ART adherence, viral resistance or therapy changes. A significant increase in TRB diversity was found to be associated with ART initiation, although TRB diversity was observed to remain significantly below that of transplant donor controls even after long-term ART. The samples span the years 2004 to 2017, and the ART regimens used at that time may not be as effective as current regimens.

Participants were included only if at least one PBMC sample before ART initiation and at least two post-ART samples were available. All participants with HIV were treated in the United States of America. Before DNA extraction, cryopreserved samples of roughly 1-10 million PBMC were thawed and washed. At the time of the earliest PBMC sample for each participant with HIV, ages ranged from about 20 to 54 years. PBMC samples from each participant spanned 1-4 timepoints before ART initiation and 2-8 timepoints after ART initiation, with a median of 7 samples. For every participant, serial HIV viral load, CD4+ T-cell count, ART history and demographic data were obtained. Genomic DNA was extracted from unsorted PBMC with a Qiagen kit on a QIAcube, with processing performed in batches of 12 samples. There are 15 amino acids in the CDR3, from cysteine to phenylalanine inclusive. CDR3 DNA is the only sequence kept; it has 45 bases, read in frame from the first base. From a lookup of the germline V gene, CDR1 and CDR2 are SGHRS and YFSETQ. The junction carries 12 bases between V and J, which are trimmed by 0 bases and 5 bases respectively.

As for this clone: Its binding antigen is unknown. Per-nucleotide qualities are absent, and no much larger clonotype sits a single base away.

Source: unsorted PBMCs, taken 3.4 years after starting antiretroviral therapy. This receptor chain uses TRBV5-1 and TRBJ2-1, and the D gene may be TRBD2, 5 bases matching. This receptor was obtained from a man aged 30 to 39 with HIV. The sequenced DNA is TGCGCCAGCAGCTTGGTAATGGGAGAACACAATGAGCAGTTCTTC. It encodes CASSLVMGEHNEQFF.